The 25 T cell receptor beta chains given below trace back to one sample, sequenced in a study of control samples from healthy donors and cancer patients. Clones were sequenced by immunoSEQ multiplex PCR, and TCRdb holds only the in-frame ones, with some missing. Altogether about 160,000 clones are present, about 90% being singletons, with the ten largest covering 12%. The sequenced sample consisted of blood. Source of these receptors: a man aged 30 to 45 in good health.

This chain joins TRBV6-4 and TRBJ1-1; D remains ambiguous. The CDR3 runs 14 residues. Germline CDR1 MRHNA, CDR2 SNTAGT. Trimming removed 6 bases at V and 0 bases at J, with 11 bases between. The CDR3 loop is CASREGYMNTEAFF. CDR3 nucleotide sequence: TGTGCCAGCAGAGAAGGGTACATGAACACTGAAGCTTTCTTT.

The chain joins TRBV7-2 to TRBJ1-2, with 9 bases matching TRBD1. J lost 5 bases, V lost 2 bases, and 9 bases had no gene match. This CDR3 has 16 residues. CDR1 and CDR2 from the germline V gene are SGHTA and FQGNSA. CDR3 loop: CASSLNPPTGGYGYTF. CDR3 sequence (DNA): TGTGCCAGCAGCTTAAATCCCCCGACAGGGGGTTATGGCTACACCTTC.

The chain couples TRBV6-6 to TRBJ2-3, with D uncertain. Between the trimmed V and J ends, which lost 6 bases and 4 bases, there was a span of 5 bases. This CDR3 spans 11 amino acids. Germline CDR1 reads MNHNY; CDR2 reads SVGAGI (reference sequence). CDR3 protein: CASRTSDTQYF. The CDR3, as DNA: TGTGCCAGCAGAACCTCAGATACGCAGTATTTT.

V is TRBV6-2 or TRBV6-3 and J is TRBJ2-7, with 7 bases matching TRBD2. This CDR3 is 15 amino acids long. CDR1 and CDR2 (germline): MNHEY, SVGEGT. J lost 5 bases, V lost 6 bases, and 13 bases had no gene match. CDR3 residues: CASSSSASGRHEQYF. The CDR3 coding sequence is TGTGCCAGCAGCTCCTCGGCTAGCGGACGGCACGAGCAGTACTTC.

This chain links TRBV2 with TRBJ1-4, with TRBD1 as a possible D gene (6 bases). The germline V and J ends were trimmed by 6 bases and 7 bases, with 12 bases remaining between them. This CDR3 is 13 amino acids long. CDR1 SNHLY and CDR2 FYNNEI come from the germline V gene. This chain's CDR3 is CASRAGTPEKLFF. Here the CDR3 DNA reads TGTGCCAGCAGGGCCGGGACACCTGAAAAACTGTTTTTT.

V gene TRBV2 combines with J gene TRBJ2-3; D remains ambiguous. Germline V gene sequence: CDR1 SNHLY, CDR2 FYNNEI. The CDR3 has 16 amino acids. V was pared by 6 bases and J by 1 base, with 17 bases between. In nucleotides, the CDR3 is TGTGCCAGCAGGGACCCGGGCTCCCCGGGCACAGATACGCAGTATTTT. It is translated as CASRDPGSPGTDTQYF.

This clone was counted a single time. V gene TRBV6-5 combines with J gene TRBJ1-5, with a tentative D call TRBD1 (5 bases). CDR1 is MNHEY, CDR2 SVGAGI, per germline. The length of the CDR3 is 14 residues. V lost 6 bases and J lost 7, with 16 bases in between. CDR3 region: CASSPSGGSQPQHF. In DNA form, the CDR3 reads TGTGCCAGCAGCCCCTCTGGGGGTTCGCAGCCCCAGCATTTT.

The chain combines TRBV10-3 with TRBJ1-1, with D unresolved. Trimming shortened V by 4 bases and J by 2 bases, and 11 bases separated the two germline ends. Germline V lookup: CDR1 ENHRY, CDR2 SYGVKD. The CDR3 sequence is 14 residues long. The DNA of the CDR3 is TGTGCCATCAGTGGCGGACTGCTCAACACTGAAGCTTTCTTT. The encoded protein is CAISGGLLNTEAFF.

The chain links TRBV9 to TRBJ2-7; a possible D gene is TRBD2 (6 bases). CDR1 is SGDLS, CDR2 YYNGEE, per germline. This CDR3 has 14 residues. V was trimmed by 0 bases and J by 0 bases, leaving 7 bases between them. The CDR3 coding sequence is TGTGCCAGCAGCGTAGTAGCGGACTCCTACGAGCAGTACTTC. This sequence encodes CASSVVADSYEQYF.

This clone has only one observation. The CDR3 reads CASSPGIRAPYEQYF. The CDR3 coding sequence is TGTGCCAGCAGCCCGGGAATCCGGGCCCCCTACGAGCAGTACTTC. V and J are TRBV11-1 and TRBJ2-7; possibly TRBD2 for D (5 bases). The CDR3 has 15 amino acids. V gave up 5 bases and J gave up 2 bases, with 16 bases separating them. CDR1 SGHAT and CDR2 FQDESV come from the germline V gene (reference sequence).

This clone was detected many times. The chain is built from TRBV7-9 and TRBJ2-5, with D uncertain. This CDR3 comprises 11 residues. CDR1 SEHNR and CDR2 FQNEAQ come from the germline V gene (reference sequence). Trimming took off 4 bases at V and 4 bases at J, with 4 bases between the two ends. The CDR3 reads CASSSRETQYF. CDR3 coding DNA: TGTGCCAGCAGCTCTCGAGAGACCCAGTACTTC.

This chain joins TRBV7-9 and TRBJ1-2; no definite D call. The germline V and J ends were trimmed by 1 base and 4 bases, with 10 bases remaining between them. The CDR3 sequence is 14 residues long. In germline, CDR1 is SEHNR, CDR2 FQNEAQ (reference sequence). In DNA, the CDR3 is TGTGCCAGCAGCTTAGTAGTGCGGGGCTATGGCTACACCTTC. Its protein is CASSLVVRGYGYTF.

The chain is built from TRBV2 and TRBJ2-6, with 8 positions matching TRBD1. Germline-derived CDR1 and CDR2 are SNHLY and FYNNEI. Trimming cost V 6 bases and J 2 bases; bases outside gene matches: 3. This CDR3 comprises 15 residues. The CDR3 DNA reads as TGTGCCAGCAGCCCCAGGGGGCCTGGGGCCAACGTCCTGACTTTC. Translated, it gives CASSPRGPGANVLTF.

V gene TRBV10-1 combines with J gene TRBJ2-5, with 9 bases that match TRBD1. The germline V gene encodes CDR1 WNHNN and CDR2 SYGVQD (reference sequence). The trim removed 3 bases at V and 5 bases at J, leaving 4 bases unmatched. The length of the CDR3 is 14 residues. The CDR3 DNA sequence: TGCGCCAGCAGTGATCGGGGGACAGGGGAGACCCAGTACTTC. This translates into CASSDRGTGETQYF.

V usage is TRBV7-3 and J usage is TRBJ1-4; D remains unclear. The germline gives CDR1 SGHTA, CDR2 FQGTGA. The CDR3 sequence is 13 residues long. V was shortened by 5 bases and J by 8 bases, with 12 bases between the two germline ends. The DNA for the CDR3 is TGTGCCAGCAGCCAAACGGAGGGAGAAAAACTGTTTTTT. It yields the protein CASSQTEGEKLFF.

V and J are TRBV7-7 and TRBJ2-5, with 8 nucleotides matching TRBD2. CDR1 is SSHAT, CDR2 FNYEAQ, per germline (reference sequence). The CDR3 consists of 16 residues. Trimming removed 4 bases from V and 1 base from J; junction bases left unmatched: 8. The CDR3 region has the DNA TGTGCCAGCAGCTCAAAGCATAGCGGGGTCCAAGAGACCCAGTACTTC. Translated, it gives CASSSKHSGVQETQYF.

CDR3 protein: CASSPRVGVFEQYF. CDR3 coding DNA: TGTGCCAGCAGCCCCAGGGTAGGGGTGTTCGAGCAGTACTTC. The genes are TRBV13 and TRBJ2-7, with D perhaps matching TRBD1 (5 bases). CDR1 and CDR2 from the germline V gene are PRHDT and FYEKMQ (reference sequence). The CDR3 covers 14 residues. The ends were cut back, 5 bases at V and 6 bases at J, with 17 bases in the middle.

The genes are TRBV28 and TRBJ1-6; D ambiguous. Germline V CDR1 and CDR2: MDHEN, SYDVKM. The CDR3 consists of 15 residues. Trimming removed 4 bases at V and 7 bases at J, with 14 bases between. The CDR3 protein is CASSSLETSNSPLHF. CDR3 in DNA: TGTGCCAGCAGTTCGCTAGAGACCTCGAATTCACCCCTCCACTTT.

The chain employs TRBV5-6 and TRBJ2-5, with D tentatively TRBD1 (8 bases). Between the trimmed V and J ends, which lost 4 bases and 7 bases, there was a span of 14 bases. The CDR3 is 13 residues long. Germline CDR1 SGHDT, CDR2 YYEEEE. The CDR3 reads CASSTDREGTQYF. As DNA, the CDR3 is TGTGCCAGCAGCACGGACAGGGAGGGGACCCAGTACTTC.

This chain joins TRBV11-2 and TRBJ2-5; D possibly corresponds to TRBD2 (5 bases). The CDR3 has 14 residues. Deletions cut 4 bases from V and 4 bases from J, with 13 bases between. Germline V gene lookup returns CDR1 SGHAT and CDR2 FQNNGV. CDR3 loop: CASSSRPGIETQYF. Here the CDR3 DNA reads TGTGCCAGCAGCTCGCGACCGGGAATAGAGACCCAGTACTTC.

The chain recombines TRBV11-2 with TRBJ1-1; D remains unclear. Germline CDR1 reads SGHAT; CDR2 reads FQNNGV. The CDR3 runs to 15 residues. Trimming took 4 bases from V and 6 from J, leaving 18 bases between them. The CDR3 sequence: CASSSLKGRMAEAFF. The CDR3 DNA reads as TGTGCCAGCAGCTCATTGAAAGGGCGTATGGCTGAAGCTTTCTTT. Drawing the rest from reference TRBV11-2 and TRBJ1-1, the complete variable domain is EAGVAQSPRYKIIEKRQSVAFWCNPISGHATLYWYQQILGQGPKLLIQFQNNGVVDDSQLPKDRFSAERLKGVDSTLKIQPAKLEDSAVYLCASSSLKGRMAEAFFGQGTRLTVV.

The chain recombines TRBV6-6 with TRBJ2-7; a possible D gene is TRBD1 (5 bases). CDR3 size: 13 residues. Per germline, CDR1 MNHNY and CDR2 SVGAGI (reference sequence). V dropped 8 bases and J dropped 2 bases, with 13 bases sitting between them. The CDR3 nucleotides read TGTGCCAGCCGGAAGGACAATACCTACGAGCAGTACTTC. As protein: CASRKDNTYEQYF.

The chain is built from TRBV2 and TRBJ2-3, with 8 bases identical to TRBD1. V dropped 6 bases and J dropped 5; count of bases not matched to a gene: 7. CDR1 is SNHLY and CDR2 is FYNNEI in the germline V gene. CDR3 length equals 14 residues. CDR3 residues: CASRLQGGGDTQYF. CDR3 nucleotide sequence: TGTGCCAGCAGGTTACAGGGGGGCGGAGATACGCAGTATTTT.

V usage is TRBV29-1 and J usage is TRBJ2-5; unclear D gene. Germline assignment: CDR1 SQVTM and CDR2 ANQGSEA. V gave up 6 bases and J gave up 2 bases, with 10 bases separating them. There are 12 residues in the CDR3. The CDR3 here is CSVDDGQETQYF. The DNA of the CDR3 is TGCAGCGTGGACGATGGGCAAGAGACCCAGTACTTC. The variable domain in full, completed from reference TRBV29-1 and TRBJ2-5, reads SAVISQKPSRDICQRGTSLTIQCQVDSQVTMMFWYRQQPGQSLTLIATANQGSEATYESGFVIDKFPISRPNLTFSTLTVSNMSPEDSSIYLCSVDDGQETQYFGPGTRLLVL.

The rearrangement links TRBV5-1 to TRBJ2-7, with D unclear. The CDR3 is made up of 15 amino acids. Germline V gives CDR1 SGHRS, CDR2 YFSETQ. Trimming took 3 bases from V and 2 from J, leaving 15 bases between them. CDR3 DNA: TGCGCCAGCAGCTCCCAACCGACACCCACCTACGAGCAGTACTTC. It specifies CASSSQPTPTYEQYF.